This T cell receptor beta chain originates from a study of blood T cell repertoires in COVID-19. The V and J ends lost 0 bases and 7 bases, in that order; junction bases with no gene match: 6. In germline, CDR1 is LGHDT, CDR2 YNNKEL (reference sequence). This CDR3 is 15 amino acids long. The data were produced by immunoSEQ multiplex PCR, yet TCRdb's version contains in-frame clones alone and is incomplete. Among 120,000 to 150,000 clones listed, around 87% were seen once. The chain is built from TRBV3-1 (or the pseudogene TRBV3-2) and TRBJ2-1, with 7 bases matching TRBD2. The receptor's source is a man older than 75 with acute or convalescent COVID-19. Source material: peripheral blood. The CDR3 loop reads CASSQEAGVGNEQFF. Written as DNA, the CDR3 is TGTGCCAGCAGCCAAGAGGCGGGAGTTGGGAATGAGCAGTTCTTC.